What follows are 24 T cell receptor beta chains derived from one specimen sequenced in a study of blood T cells in healthy people across ages. It was with a sample-barcoded 5' primer and a J-beta primer mix that a second PCR of about 6 to 12 cycles was run. Each CDR3 protein gets one entry after TCRdb re-called the 5' RACE reads with MiXCR. This sample has about 400,000 distinct CDR3 sequences, with approximately 51% found just once. The sequenced sample consisted of blood. These receptor sequences come from a man in his fifties or sixties in good health.

The J gene is TRBJ1-2, the V gene TRBV11-2; unclear D gene. Germline CDR1 and CDR2: SGHAT and FQNNGV. This CDR3 spans 12 amino acids. With 3 bases removed from V and 4 bases from J, the gap between germline ends came to 6 bases. CDR3 residues: CASSFRSYGYTF. Here the CDR3 DNA reads TGTGCCAGCAGCTTCCGTAGCTATGGCTACACCTTC.

The chain carries TRBV30 and TRBJ1-4, with unresolved D. V dropped 0 bases and J dropped 8 bases, with 16 bases sitting between them. The CDR3 runs 15 residues. Germline CDR1 GTSNPN, CDR2 SVGIG (reference sequence). The CDR3 DNA is TGTGCCTGGAGTGTACCCGAGCTGAAACGGGAAAAACTGTTTTTT. The encoded protein is CAWSVPELKREKLFF.

This chain connects TRBV10-3 to TRBJ2-3, with 8 nucleotides matching TRBD2. This CDR3 comprises 17 residues. Looked up from germline, CDR1 is ENHRY and CDR2 is SYGVKD. The junction had 17 bases not matched to a gene; V was cut back by 4 bases and J by 8 bases. The CDR3 is CAISAPEAGGPKGTQYF. The CDR3 bases are TGTGCCATCAGTGCCCCAGAGGCGGGGGGCCCCAAGGGTACGCAGTATTTT.

This clonotype was detected only a few times. The chain employs TRBV7-2 and TRBJ2-3; D is unresolved. The germline V gene encodes CDR1 SGHTA and CDR2 FQGNSA. This CDR3 contains 15 residues. V was trimmed by 1 base and J by 6 bases, leaving 14 bases between them. CDR3 region: CASSLGSAALDTQYF. The DNA of the CDR3 is TGTGCCAGCAGCTTAGGGTCGGCAGCGTTGGATACGCAGTATTTT.

The V gene is TRBV6-2 or TRBV6-3, the J gene TRBJ2-6, with D perhaps TRBD1 (5 bases). Between the trimmed V and J ends, which lost 6 bases and 0 bases, there was a span of 15 bases. Germline V gives CDR1 MNHEY, CDR2 SVGEGT. CDR3 length: 17 amino acids. CDR3 sequence reads: CASRLQGLLSGANVLTF. The CDR3 coding sequence is TGTGCCAGCAGATTGCAGGGCCTACTCTCTGGGGCCAACGTCCTGACTTTC.

The chain links TRBV20-1 to TRBJ2-3; no clear D. From germline, CDR1 is DFQATT and CDR2 SNEGSKA (reference sequence). The V and J ends lost 0 bases and 3 bases respectively, with 13 bases between them. The CDR3 spans 15 residues. As DNA, the CDR3 is TGCAGTGCTAGAGATAGGACGGCCTTAACAGATACGCAGTATTTT. Amino acids: CSARDRTALTDTQYF.

This clonotype showed up just a few times. This chain links TRBV10-1 with TRBJ2-5; D not certain. Judging by the DNA end, TRBJ2-1 fits better; the J call may be wrong. CDR1 and CDR2 (germline): WNHNN, SYGVQD (reference sequence). The CDR3 consists of 15 residues. Written as DNA, the CDR3 is TGCGCCAGCAGTGATACGGCTGCACCCCAAGAGACCCAGTTCTTC. Translation gives CASSDTAAPQETQFF.

In this sample, this clonotype turned up a few times. V gene TRBV20-1 combines with J gene TRBJ2-3; TRBD1 agrees at 8 bases. The J segment lost 2 bases and the V segment lost 0 bases, leaving 16 bases of the junction unmatched. The germline gives CDR1 DFQATT, CDR2 SNEGSKA (reference sequence). The CDR3 covers 19 residues. The CDR3 reads CSARDFRLGTGVFTDTQYF. For the CDR3, the DNA is TGCAGTGCTAGAGACTTTCGACTGGGGACAGGAGTTTTCACAGATACGCAGTATTTT.

CDR3 loop: CSAPGQGHGYTF. The CDR3 DNA is TGCAGTGCCCCGGGACAGGGGCATGGCTACACCTTC. V gene TRBV20-1 combines with J gene TRBJ1-2; the match to TRBD1 covers 10 bases. V dropped 6 bases and J dropped 6; count of bases not matched to a gene: 4. CDR1 and CDR2 from the germline V gene are DFQATT and SNEGSKA (reference sequence). The CDR3 consists of 12 residues.

The J gene is TRBJ2-3, the V gene TRBV5-4; maybe TRBD2 (5 bases). Germline CDR1 SGHNT, CDR2 YYREEE (reference sequence). V dropped 0 bases and J dropped 6 bases, with 14 bases sitting between them. The CDR3 is 15 residues long. CDR3: CASSLDGERVDTQYF. CDR3 nucleotide sequence: TGTGCCAGCAGCTTGGACGGGGAGCGTGTTGATACGCAGTATTTT. The variable domain in full, completed from reference TRBV5-4 and TRBJ2-3, reads ETGVTQSPTHLIKTRGQQVTLRCSSQSGHNTVSWYQQALGQGPQFIFQYYREEENGRGNFPPRFSGLQFPNYSSELNVNALELDDSALYLCASSLDGERVDTQYFGPGTRLTVL.

This clonotype came up a few times. The rearrangement links TRBV28 to TRBJ2-7; no definite D call. V lost 5 bases and J lost 3, with 11 bases in between. Per germline, CDR1 MDHEN and CDR2 SYDVKM. The length of the CDR3 is 13 residues. CDR3 DNA sequence: TGTGCCAGCAGTGTTGCAGGTATCTACGAGCAGTACTTC. This codes for CASSVAGIYEQYF. The full variable domain, rest sourced from reference TRBV28 and TRBJ2-7, is DVKVTQSSRYLVKRTGEKVFLECVQDMDHENMFWYRQDPGLGLRLIYFSYDVKMKEKGDIPEGYSVSREKKERFSLILESASTNQTSMYLCASSVAGIYEQYFGPGTRLTVT.

The J gene is TRBJ2-3, the V gene TRBV20-1; no clear D gene. V was trimmed by 2 bases and J by 0 bases, leaving 12 bases between them. The CDR3 consists of 15 residues. Germline lookup yields CDR1 DFQATT and CDR2 SNEGSKA (reference sequence). The chain's CDR3 is CSARNDARSTDTQYF. CDR3 sequence (DNA): TGCAGTGCTAGAAACGATGCGAGGAGCACAGATACGCAGTATTTT.

This chain connects TRBV5-4 to TRBJ2-3; 11 bases align to TRBD2. The V gene's germline CDR1 is SGHNT and CDR2 YYREEE (reference sequence). The junction had 5 bases not matched to a gene; V was cut back by 3 bases and J by 2 bases. This CDR3 contains 16 residues. This CDR3 reads CASSSGTSGYTDTQYF. CDR3 in DNA: TGTGCCAGCAGCTCGGGGACTAGCGGTTACACAGATACGCAGTATTTT.

The chain recombines TRBV7-2 with TRBJ1-2; D may be TRBD1 (6 bases). There are 16 residues in the CDR3. The V end was cut by 5 bases, the J end by 4 bases, with 20 bases between. The germline V gene encodes CDR1 SGHTA and CDR2 FQGNSA. In DNA form, the CDR3 reads TGTGCCAGCAGCCGGGCGGGGGAAGGGGGTTTCTATGGCTACACCTTC. This sequence encodes CASSRAGEGGFYGYTF. Based on the CDR3 plus reference TRBV7-2 and TRBJ1-2, the full variable domain is GAGVSQSPSNKVTEKGKDVELRCDPISGHTALYWYRQSLGQGLEFLIYFQGNSAPDKSGLPSDRFSAERTGGSVSTLTIQRTQQEDSAVYLCASSRAGEGGFYGYTFGSGTRLTVV.

To note about this clonotype: A junction boundary mismatches the germline segment, possibly from a read error. The CDR3 spells CASSLSSSTDAQYF. Here the CDR3 DNA reads TGCGCCAGCAGCTTATCCTCCAGCACAGATGCGCAGTATTTT. V usage is TRBV5-1 and J usage is TRBJ2-3; D uncertain. Germline CDR1 is SGHRS and CDR2 is YFSETQ. The CDR3 loop spans 14 amino acids.

The chain is built from TRBV6-5 and TRBJ2-4, with D unresolved. CDR1 is MNHEY and CDR2 is SVGAGI in the germline V gene. CDR3 length: 14 amino acids. V was shortened by 7 bases and J by 0 bases, with 10 bases between the two germline ends. The DNA of the CDR3 is TGTGCCAGCACCTCGGACGGAGCCAAAAACATTCAGTACTTC. Amino acids: CASTSDGAKNIQYF.

The chain employs TRBV20-1 and TRBJ1-2; 7 nucleotides match TRBD1. Germline V gives CDR1 DFQATT, CDR2 SNEGSKA (reference sequence). The CDR3 sequence is 14 residues long. J was trimmed by 0 bases and V by 3 bases; bases with no gene match: 4. CDR3 nucleotides: TGCAGTGCTAGGGATACAGGGGCTAACTATGGCTACACCTTC. This sequence encodes CSARDTGANYGYTF.

Only a few counts were recorded for this clonotype. V usage is TRBV21-1 and J usage is TRBJ1-5; TRBD1 is the table's D call and was not checked against the DNA. TRBV21-1 is described as a pseudogene. There are 18 residues in the CDR3. The CDR3 DNA reads as TGTGCCAGCAGCAAAGTGGCGTCAGGGGGTCGGGTCAATCAGCCCCAGCATTTT. This gives the protein CASSKVASGGRVNQPQHF.

This chain joins TRBV29-1 and TRBJ2-7; no firm D call. The CDR3 consists of 14 residues. Germline CDR1 and CDR2: SQVTM and ANQGSEA. Trimming took off 1 base at V and 5 bases at J, with 15 bases between the two ends. This CDR3 reads CSVEVGQRVHEQYF. The CDR3 nucleotides are TGCAGCGTTGAAGTCGGGCAGAGAGTCCACGAGCAGTACTTC.

This sequence joins TRBV30 and TRBJ2-3, with TRBD2 identical over 7 bases. The CDR3 extends over 17 amino acids. The J segment lost 6 bases and the V segment lost 2 bases, leaving 17 bases of the junction unmatched. Germline assignment: CDR1 GTSNPN and CDR2 SVGIG (reference sequence). DNA for the CDR3: TGTGCCTGGAGTTTTCCCGAGACTAGCACCTTCACGGATACGCAGTATTTT. Its translation is CAWSFPETSTFTDTQYF.

The rearrangement links TRBV11-2 to TRBJ2-4, with D possibly TRBD1 on 6 matching bases. The CDR3 is 12 amino acids. Trimming stripped 6 bases from V and 6 bases from J, with 9 bases between. CDR1 and CDR2 from the germline V gene are SGHAT and FQNNGV. The CDR3 reads CASSLDRNIQYF. CDR3 coding DNA: TGTGCCAGCAGTCTGGACAGAAACATTCAGTACTTC. The full variable domain, in which reference TRBV11-2 and TRBJ2-4 provide the parts outside the CDR3, is EAGVAQSPRYKIIEKRQSVAFWCNPISGHATLYWYQQILGQGPKLLIQFQNNGVVDDSQLPKDRFSAERLKGVDSTLKIQPAKLEDSAVYLCASSLDRNIQYFGAGTRLSVL.

This clonotype has a count of ten or more. CDR3 loop: CSVEWEGSEQYF. CDR3 DNA: TGCAGCGTTGAATGGGAGGGATCCGAGCAGTACTTC. The V and J genes are TRBV29-1 and TRBJ2-7; 7 nucleotides match TRBD2. The J segment lost 6 bases and the V segment lost 2 bases, leaving 4 bases of the junction unmatched. Per germline, CDR1 SQVTM and CDR2 ANQGSEA. The CDR3 contains 12 residues.

A few counts support this clonotype. As DNA, the CDR3 is TGTGCCACCAGATCAACAGGGGATTCCGATTCACCCCTCCACTTT. Translated: CATRSTGDSDSPLHF. V usage is TRBV24-1 and J usage is TRBJ1-6; the match to TRBD1 covers 7 bases. CDR3 length: 15 residues. CDR1 and CDR2 from the germline V gene are KGHDR and SFDVKD. The V segment lost 7 bases and the J segment 8 bases; nucleotides outside the gene matches: 10.

As regards this clonotype: This likely comes from a read error, as the CDR3 has no conserved phenylalanine or tryptophan at its end. This rearrangement joins TRBV2 to TRBJ2-3; 8 bases line up with TRBD2. Germline loops: CDR1 SNHLY, CDR2 FYNNEI. The CDR3 covers 13 residues. V lost 10 bases to trimming and J lost 2 bases; unmatched junction nucleotides: 5. CDR3 region: CAIQRELTDTQYY. CDR3 DNA: TGTGCCATACAGCGGGAGCTCACAGATACGCAGTATTAT.